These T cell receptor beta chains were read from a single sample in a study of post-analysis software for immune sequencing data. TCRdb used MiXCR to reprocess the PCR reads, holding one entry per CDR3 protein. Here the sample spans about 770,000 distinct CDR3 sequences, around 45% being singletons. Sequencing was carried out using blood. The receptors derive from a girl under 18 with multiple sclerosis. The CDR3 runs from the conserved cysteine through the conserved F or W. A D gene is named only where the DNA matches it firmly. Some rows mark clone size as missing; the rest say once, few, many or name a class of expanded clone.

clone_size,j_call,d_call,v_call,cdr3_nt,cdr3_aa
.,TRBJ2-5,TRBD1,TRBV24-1,TGTGCCACCAGTGAAGGGACAGGCTCCCCCCAAGAGACCCAGTACTTC,CATSEGTGSPQETQYF
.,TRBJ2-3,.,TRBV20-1,TGCAGTGCGCGACGGGACCACGGTGCAGATACGCAGTATTTT,CSARRDHGADTQYF
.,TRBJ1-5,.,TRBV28,TGTGCCAGCACGTCGGGGATGTGGCAGCCCCAGCATTTT,CASTSGMWQPQHF
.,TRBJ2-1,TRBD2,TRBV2,TGTGCCAGCCATCCTAGCGGGAGTTCCTACAATGAGCAGTTCTTC,CASHPSGSSYNEQFF
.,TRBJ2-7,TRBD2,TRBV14,TGTGCCAGCAGCCAAGATGAGGGCGGGAGGGCCCGGTACGAGCAGTACTTC,CASSQDEGGRARYEQYF
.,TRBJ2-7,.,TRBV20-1,TGCAGTGCTAGAGCTGGGGTTCCTGCCTACGAGCAGTACTTC,CSARAGVPAYEQYF
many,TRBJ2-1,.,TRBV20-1,TGCAGTGCTACCCCTGGGGAGTACAATGAGCAGTTCTTC,CSATPGEYNEQFF
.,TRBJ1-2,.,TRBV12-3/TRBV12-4,TGTGCCAGCAGTTTAAACAGCCTCTCTTCATACTATGGCTACACCTTC,CASSLNSLSSYYGYTF
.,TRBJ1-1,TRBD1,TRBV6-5,TGTGCCAGCAGACCCTCCACAGGGGCGGCTGAAGCTTTCTTT,CASRPSTGAAEAFF
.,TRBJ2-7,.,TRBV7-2,TGTGCCAGCAGCTTTGTCGGCTCCTACAATGAGCAGTACTTC,CASSFVGSYNEQYF
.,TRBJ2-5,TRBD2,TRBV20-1,TGCAGTGCTAAGAGTGGGGGGGAACAAGAGACCCAGTACTTC,CSAKSGGEQETQYF
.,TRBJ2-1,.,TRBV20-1,TGCAGTGCTCCACACAGCGGAAGGACTCTCAATGAGCAGTTCTTC,CSAPHSGRTLNEQFF